These T cell receptor beta chains were read from a single sample in a study of T cell repertoires in cytomegalovirus infection. In TCRdb, the reads were re-called with MiXCR into one record per CDR3 protein. Among 150,000 to 200,000 distinct CDR3 sequences listed, around 14% were seen once. Material for sequencing was PBMCs. Source of these receptors: a human donor in good health (CMV status not recorded). Some clones in this sample may be carry-over from other donors' samples. Both conserved end residues are part of each CDR3. The D gene is left open where the match is weak. Clone size appears in some rows only: once, few, many, or a class for an expanded clone.

D gene: TRBD1; clone size: NA; J gene: TRBJ2-3; V gene: TRBV29-1; CDR3 protein: CSGQGVSSTDTQYF; CDR3 DNA: TGCAGCGGGCAGGGGGTGTCCAGCACAGATACGCAGTATTTT
D gene: NA; clone size: many; J gene: TRBJ1-6; V gene: TRBV7-6; CDR3 protein: CASRGDSRNSPLHF; CDR3 DNA: TGTGCCAGCAGGGGTGACAGCCGTAATTCACCCCTCCACTTT
D gene: NA; clone size: few; J gene: TRBJ2-3; V gene: TRBV19; CDR3 protein: CASSNSGGRTDTQYF; CDR3 DNA: TGTGCCAGTAGTAATAGCGGAGGAAGGACAGATACGCAGTATTTT
D gene: NA; clone size: few; J gene: TRBJ2-1; V gene: TRBV11-2; CDR3 protein: CASSLNINNEQFF; CDR3 DNA: TGTGCCAGCAGCCTAAACATAAACAATGAGCAGTTCTTC
D gene: NA; clone size: many; J gene: TRBJ2-7; V gene: TRBV29-1; CDR3 protein: CSVLQGDGYEQYF; CDR3 DNA: TGCAGCGTGTTACAGGGAGACGGCTACGAGCAGTACTTC
D gene: NA; clone size: many; J gene: TRBJ2-3; V gene: TRBV7-2; CDR3 protein: CASSLKGGTDTQYF; CDR3 DNA: TGTGCCAGCAGCTTAAAGGGCGGCACAGATACGCAGTATTTT
D gene: NA; clone size: few; J gene: TRBJ1-1; V gene: TRBV2; CDR3 protein: CASLVLGNTEAFF; CDR3 DNA: TGTGCCAGCCTAGTACTAGGAAACACTGAAGCTTTCTTT
D gene: NA; clone size: NA; J gene: TRBJ2-7; V gene: TRBV14; CDR3 protein: CASSQVVGQEQYF; CDR3 DNA: TGTGCCAGCAGCCAAGTGGTAGGGCAAGAGCAGTACTTC
D gene: NA; clone size: few; J gene: TRBJ1-5; V gene: TRBV30; CDR3 protein: CAWKGGIHQPQHF; CDR3 DNA: TGTGCCTGGAAGGGGGGGATTCATCAGCCCCAGCATTTT
D gene: NA; clone size: NA; J gene: TRBJ2-6; V gene: TRBV11-2; CDR3 protein: CASSPFERGPRISGANVLTF; CDR3 DNA: TGTGCCAGCAGCCCCTTTGAACGTGGTCCGAGGATCTCTGGGGCCAACGTCCTGACTTTC
D gene: NA; clone size: few; J gene: TRBJ2-3; V gene: TRBV28; CDR3 protein: CASSSATRYTDTQYF; CDR3 DNA: TGTGCCAGCAGTTCCGCCACTCGCTACACAGATACGCAGTATTTT
D gene: NA; clone size: few; J gene: TRBJ1-2; V gene: TRBV12-3/TRBV12-4; CDR3 protein: CASSLREGYTF; CDR3 DNA: TGTGCCAGCAGTTTACGGGAGGGCTACACCTTC
D gene: NA; clone size: many; J gene: TRBJ2-5; V gene: TRBV25-1; CDR3 protein: CASSERLVRETQYF; CDR3 DNA: TGTGCCAGCAGTGAGCGGTTAGTCAGAGAGACCCAGTACTTC
D gene: TRBD2; clone size: few; J gene: TRBJ2-7; V gene: TRBV29-1; CDR3 protein: CSVEVWTSGTGFEQYF; CDR3 DNA: TGCAGCGTTGAAGTTTGGACTAGCGGGACAGGGTTCGAGCAGTACTTC
D gene: NA; clone size: few; J gene: TRBJ1-2; V gene: TRBV12-3/TRBV12-4; CDR3 protein: CASTNAVLRQSYGYTF; CDR3 DNA: TGTGCCAGTACTAACGCAGTCCTCAGGCAATCCTATGGCTACACCTTC
D gene: NA; clone size: many; J gene: TRBJ1-1; V gene: TRBV2; CDR3 protein: CASKDSEAFF; CDR3 DNA: TGTGCCAGCAAGGACAGTGAAGCTTTCTTT
D gene: NA; clone size: once; J gene: TRBJ2-3; V gene: TRBV4-2; CDR3 protein: CASSQVSDLGDTQYF; CDR3 DNA: TGTGCCAGCAGCCAAGTCTCAGATCTGGGAGATACGCAGTATTTT
D gene: TRBD2; clone size: few; J gene: TRBJ2-2; V gene: TRBV29-1; CDR3 protein: CSVDISGGGELFF; CDR3 DNA: TGCAGCGTTGATATCTCGGGGGGCGGGGAGCTGTTTTTT
D gene: TRBD1; clone size: many; J gene: TRBJ1-5; V gene: TRBV19; CDR3 protein: CASSIDDRGPSLAQHF; CDR3 DNA: TGTGCCAGTAGTATAGACGACAGGGGACCGTCGTTGGCCCAGCATTTT
D gene: NA; clone size: many; J gene: TRBJ2-2; V gene: TRBV7-2; CDR3 protein: CASSFGARGANTGELFF; CDR3 DNA: TGTGCCAGCAGCTTTGGGGCTAGGGGTGCGAACACCGGGGAGCTGTTTTTT
D gene: NA; clone size: few; J gene: TRBJ2-6; V gene: TRBV19; CDR3 protein: CASIPSLEYTNVLTF; CDR3 DNA: TGTGCCAGTATCCCCTCGTTAGAGTATACCAACGTCCTGACTTTC
D gene: NA; clone size: NA; J gene: TRBJ2-5; V gene: TRBV29-1; CDR3 protein: CSVAHREETQYF; CDR3 DNA: TGCAGCGTTGCTCACAGGGAAGAGACCCAGTACTTC
D gene: NA; clone size: NA; J gene: TRBJ2-3; V gene: TRBV7-3; CDR3 protein: CASSLTSYSTDTQYF; CDR3 DNA: TGTGCCAGCAGCTTAACCTCATACAGCACAGATACGCAGTATTTT
D gene: TRBD1; clone size: NA; J gene: TRBJ2-3; V gene: TRBV4-3; CDR3 protein: CASSPSRGQGSDTQYF; CDR3 DNA: TGCGCCAGCAGCCCCTCCAGGGGACAGGGGTCAGATACGCAGTATTTT
D gene: NA; clone size: few; J gene: TRBJ2-7; V gene: TRBV20-1; CDR3 protein: CSARDPGLYEQYF; CDR3 DNA: TGCAGTGCTAGAGATCCAGGGCTCTACGAGCAGTACTTC
D gene: NA; clone size: many; J gene: TRBJ2-5; V gene: TRBV7-2; CDR3 protein: CASSIPTGSETQYF; CDR3 DNA: TGTGCCAGCAGCATCCCAACAGGGTCGGAGACCCAGTACTTC
D gene: TRBD1; clone size: few; J gene: TRBJ2-7; V gene: TRBV18; CDR3 protein: CASSPPWQDRVLDEQYF; CDR3 DNA: TGTGCCAGCTCACCACCGTGGCAGGACAGGGTTTTGGACGAGCAGTACTTC
D gene: NA; clone size: many; J gene: TRBJ1-2; V gene: TRBV29-1; CDR3 protein: CSAAENYGYTF; CDR3 DNA: TGCAGCGCCGCAGAGAACTATGGCTACACCTTC
D gene: TRBD1; clone size: NA; J gene: TRBJ1-6; V gene: TRBV28; CDR3 protein: CASSLSGQNSPLHF; CDR3 DNA: TGTGCCAGCAGTTTATCGGGACAGAATTCACCCCTCCACTTT